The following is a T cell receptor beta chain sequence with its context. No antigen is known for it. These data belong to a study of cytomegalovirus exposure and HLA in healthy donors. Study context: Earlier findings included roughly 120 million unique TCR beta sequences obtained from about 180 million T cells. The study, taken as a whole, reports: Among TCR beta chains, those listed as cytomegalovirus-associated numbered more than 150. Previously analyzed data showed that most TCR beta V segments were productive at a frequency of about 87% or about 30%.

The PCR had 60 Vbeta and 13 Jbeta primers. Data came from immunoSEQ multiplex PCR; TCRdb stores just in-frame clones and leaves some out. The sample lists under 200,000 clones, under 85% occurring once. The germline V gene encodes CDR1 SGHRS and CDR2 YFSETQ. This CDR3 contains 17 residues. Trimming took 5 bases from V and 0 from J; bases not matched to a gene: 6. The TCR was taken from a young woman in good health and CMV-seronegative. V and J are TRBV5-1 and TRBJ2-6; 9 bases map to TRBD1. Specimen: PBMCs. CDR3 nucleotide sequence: TGCGCCAGCAGGGGGACAGGGAGTGGCTCTGGGGCCAACGTCCTGACTTTC. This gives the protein CASRGTGSGSGANVLTF.